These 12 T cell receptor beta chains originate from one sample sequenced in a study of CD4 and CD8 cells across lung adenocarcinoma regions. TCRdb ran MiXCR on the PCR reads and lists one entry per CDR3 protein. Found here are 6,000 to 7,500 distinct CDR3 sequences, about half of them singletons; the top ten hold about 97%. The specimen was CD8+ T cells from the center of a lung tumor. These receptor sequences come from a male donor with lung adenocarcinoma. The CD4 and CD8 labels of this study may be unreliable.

The CDR3 bases are TGTGCCAGCGAGAAAGTTGTTTTTGGTACGCAGTATTTT. This sequence encodes CASEKVVFGTQYF. V gene TRBV6-1 combines with J gene TRBJ2-3, with no clear D. V lost 8 bases and J 8 bases, leaving 17 bases between the germline ends. Germline V CDR1 and CDR2: MNHNS, SASEGT. The CDR3 consists of 13 residues.

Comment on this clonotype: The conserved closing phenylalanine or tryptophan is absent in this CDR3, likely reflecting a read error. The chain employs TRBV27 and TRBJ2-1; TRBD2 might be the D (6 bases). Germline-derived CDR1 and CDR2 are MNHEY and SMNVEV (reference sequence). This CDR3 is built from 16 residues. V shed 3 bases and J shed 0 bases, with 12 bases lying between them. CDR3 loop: CASSFGGTNSYNEQFL. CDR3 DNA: TGTGCCAGCAGTTTCGGAGGGACCAACTCCTACAATGAGCAGTTCTTA.

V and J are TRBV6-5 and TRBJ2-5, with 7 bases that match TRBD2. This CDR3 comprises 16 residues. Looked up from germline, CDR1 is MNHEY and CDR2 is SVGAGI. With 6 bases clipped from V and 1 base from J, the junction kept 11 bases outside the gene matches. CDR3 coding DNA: TGTGCCAGCAGATACAAACGGGGACTATTCCAAGAGACCCAGTACTTC. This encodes CASRYKRGLFQETQYF.

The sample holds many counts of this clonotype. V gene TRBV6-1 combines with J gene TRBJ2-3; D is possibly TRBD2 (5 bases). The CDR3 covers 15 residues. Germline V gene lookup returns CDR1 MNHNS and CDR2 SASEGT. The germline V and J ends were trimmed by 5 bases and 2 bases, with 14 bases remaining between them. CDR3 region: CASSPKGRVTDTQYF. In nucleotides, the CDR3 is TGTGCCAGCAGTCCCAAAGGGCGGGTCACAGATACGCAGTATTTT.

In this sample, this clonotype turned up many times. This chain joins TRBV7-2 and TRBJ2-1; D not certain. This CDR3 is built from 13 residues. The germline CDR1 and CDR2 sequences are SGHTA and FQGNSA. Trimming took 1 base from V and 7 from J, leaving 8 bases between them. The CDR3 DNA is TGTGCCAGCAGCTTAGTTAAGGCTAATGAGCAGTTCTTC. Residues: CASSLVKANEQFF.

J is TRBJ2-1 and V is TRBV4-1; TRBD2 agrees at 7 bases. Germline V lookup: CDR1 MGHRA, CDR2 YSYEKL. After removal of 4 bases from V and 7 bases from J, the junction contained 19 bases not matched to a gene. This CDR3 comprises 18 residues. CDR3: CASSRRLRSGIIRNEQFF. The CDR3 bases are TGCGCCAGCAGCCGCCGGCTTCGGAGCGGGATAATACGAAATGAGCAGTTCTTC.

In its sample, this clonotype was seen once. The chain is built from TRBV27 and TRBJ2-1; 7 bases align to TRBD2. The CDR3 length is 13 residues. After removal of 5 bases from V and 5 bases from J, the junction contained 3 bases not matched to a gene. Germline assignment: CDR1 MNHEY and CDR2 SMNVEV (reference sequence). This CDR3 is CASSRLADNEQFF. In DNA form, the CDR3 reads TGTGCCAGCAGTAGGCTAGCGGACAATGAGCAGTTCTTC.

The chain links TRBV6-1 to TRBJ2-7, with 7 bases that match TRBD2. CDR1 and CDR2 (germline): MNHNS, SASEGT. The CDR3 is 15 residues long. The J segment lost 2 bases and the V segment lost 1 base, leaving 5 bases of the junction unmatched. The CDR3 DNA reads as TGTGCCAGCAGTGAAGGCGGGAGCGCCCCCTACGAGCAGTACGTC. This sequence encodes CASSEGGSAPYEQYV.

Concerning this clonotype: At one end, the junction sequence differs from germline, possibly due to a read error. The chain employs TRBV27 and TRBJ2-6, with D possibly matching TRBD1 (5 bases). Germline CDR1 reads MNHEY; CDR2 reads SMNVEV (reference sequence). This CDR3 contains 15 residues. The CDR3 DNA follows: TGTGCCAGCAGTTCAAGGGGCTCTGGGGCCTACGTCCAGTCTTTC. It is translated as CASSSRGSGAYVQSF.

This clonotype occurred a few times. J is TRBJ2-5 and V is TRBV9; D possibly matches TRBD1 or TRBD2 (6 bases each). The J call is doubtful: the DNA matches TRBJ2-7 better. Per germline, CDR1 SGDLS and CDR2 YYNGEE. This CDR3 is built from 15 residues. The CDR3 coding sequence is TGTGCCAGCAGCGTGGGGGGCCTAAAAGACTACGAGCAGTACTTC. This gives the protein CASSVGGLKDYEQYF.

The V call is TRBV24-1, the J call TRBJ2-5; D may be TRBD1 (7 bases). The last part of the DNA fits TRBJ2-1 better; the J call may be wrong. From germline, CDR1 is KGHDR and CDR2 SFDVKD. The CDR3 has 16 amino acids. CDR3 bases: TGTGCCACCAGTGACCCCCAGGGGGGAAAATACAATGAGCAGTTCTTC. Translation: CATSDPQGGKYNEQFF.

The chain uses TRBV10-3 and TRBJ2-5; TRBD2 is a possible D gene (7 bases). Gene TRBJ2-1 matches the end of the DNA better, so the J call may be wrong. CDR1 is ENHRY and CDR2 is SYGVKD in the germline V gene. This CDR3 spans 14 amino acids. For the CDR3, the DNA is TGTGCCACTGGTTTGAGGGGGGGTTTAAATGAGCAGTTCTTC. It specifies CATGLRGGLNEQFF.